The clone carrying this T cell receptor (beta chain) was seen many times. Preparation of the TCRbeta library involved a method that used unique molecular identifiers. TCRdb fed the PCR reads into MiXCR, producing one record per CDR3 protein. The table shows hundreds of thousands of distinct CDR3 sequences, with roughly 17% occurring only once. This sample was taken from a study of T-cell reconstitution after alpha-beta-depleted transplantation in children. The sample in question was PBMCs from the stem cell graft donor, obtained from the stem cell graft. This receptor was taken from a human donor who donated a stem cell graft to a child with acute myeloid leukemia.

CDR3 coding DNA: TGTGCCAGCAACTACAGTGACCGTAGCAATCAGCCCCAGCATTTT. It specifies CASNYSDRSNQPQHF. The chain links TRBV21-1 to TRBJ1-5. TRBV21-1 constitutes a pseudogene. The CDR3 is 15 amino acids.